This TCR beta chain was captured in a study of cytomegalovirus exposure and HLA in healthy donors. Measured with immunoSEQ multiplex PCR; TCRdb has only the in-frame clones, and not every one. Of more than 250,000 clones detected, about 85% appear once; the ten largest clones hold over 1%. Germline V gene sequence: CDR1 MNHEY, CDR2 SVGAGI. Trimming left V 6 bases short and J 2 bases short, with 10 bases between. This CDR3 is built from 13 residues. The source is a woman in her twenties or thirties in good health and CMV-seropositive. The sequenced material came from PBMCs. V gene TRBV6-5 combines with J gene TRBJ1-2; D gene ambiguous. CDR3 sequence (DNA): TGTGCCAGCAGCACCGACGGAAACTATGGCTACACCTTC. It codes for CASSTDGNYGYTF.